This TCR beta chain emerged from a study of CD8+ T cells in alopecia areata. Overall study results and limits: Whereas mice showed it more clearly, TCR sharing across patients was murkier, possibly because of HLA. Alopecia totalis/universalis scalp especially showed more expanded CD8+ clones than normal scalp.

Isolated RNA was reverse transcribed into cDNA used as the sequencing template. The method was immunoSEQ multiplex PCR; TCRdb's version includes in-frame clones alone and lacks a portion of them. This sample has roughly 100,000 clones; 45% to 60% occur once, and the top ten carry around 10%. This clone was seen more than once but under ten times. The antigen is undetermined. CDR3 length: 13 residues. The V end was cut by 2 bases, the J end by 5 bases, with 7 bases between. V gene TRBV23-1 combines with J gene TRBJ2-1; D is unresolved. TRBV23-1 is an ORF, and what it does is uncertain. This clonotype originated in a human donor in good health. The sequencing input was CD4+ T cells sorted from blood. Here the CDR3 DNA reads TGCGCCAGCAGTCAACCCCAGGACAATGAGCAGTTCTTC. This sequence encodes CASSQPQDNEQFF.